This T cell receptor beta chain is from a study of shared clonotypes between healthy human individuals. Clones were sequenced by immunoSEQ multiplex PCR, and TCRdb holds only the in-frame ones, with some missing. The sample consists of hundreds of thousands of clones, about 96% of them appearing once. Naive CD8 cells lacked CD45RO, underwent positive selection for CCR7 and left out terminally differentiated effector memory CD45RA+ cells. Sequencing used naive CD8+ T cells sorted from blood. This receptor was obtained from a man aged 25-45 years in good health.

The CDR3 nucleotides read TGTGCCAGCAGCTCGGGACAGGCGGAAGCTTTCTTT. Its translation: CASSSGQAEAFF. J is TRBJ1-1 and V is TRBV5-6; 8 bases match TRBD1. CDR1 is SGHDT and CDR2 is YYEEEE in the germline V gene. The CDR3 is made up of 12 amino acids. Trimming at V came to 3 bases and at J to 8 bases, leaving 3 bases not matched to a gene.